Presented here are 14 T cell receptor beta chains from one specimen sequenced in a study of blood T cell repertoires in COVID-19. Data came from immunoSEQ multiplex PCR; TCRdb stores just in-frame clones and leaves some out. The sample lists about 170,000 clones; about 93% were seen once. Source material: peripheral blood. The source of these receptors is a woman aged 50 to 65 with acute or convalescent COVID-19.

With respect to this clone: The junction departs from germline at one end; a sequencing error may be responsible. The rearrangement links TRBV18 to TRBJ1-2, with TRBD1 matching over 8 bases. CDR3 length: 14 residues. Germline V CDR1 and CDR2: KGHSH, LQKENI. The CDR3 bases are TGTGCCAGCGCACCGACAGGGGATTACTATGGCTACACCTTC. The encoded protein is CASAPTGDYYGYTF.

The rearrangement joins TRBV7-9 to TRBJ1-2; 7 positions agree with TRBD1. With 10 bases clipped from V and 2 bases from J, the junction kept 7 bases outside the gene matches. The CDR3 is made up of 13 amino acids. CDR1 and CDR2 from the germline V gene are SEHNR and FQNEAQ (reference sequence). CDR3 DNA sequence: TGTGCCACACGAACAGGGGAGAACTATGGCTACACCTTC. Protein: CATRTGENYGYTF.

The rearrangement joins TRBV19 to TRBJ1-4; no firm D call. In germline, CDR1 is LNHDA, CDR2 SQIVND (reference sequence). Trimming removed 6 bases from V and 8 bases from J, with 16 bases in between. This CDR3 has 14 residues. CDR3 in amino acids: CASRPGEGREKLFF. The CDR3 bases are TGTGCCAGTAGACCCGGGGAGGGCAGAGAAAAACTGTTTTTT. The full variable domain, completed using reference TRBV19 and TRBJ1-4, is DGGITQSPKYLFRKEGQNVTLSCEQNLNHDAMYWYRQDPGQGLRLIYYSQIVNDFQKGDIAEGYSVSREKKESFPLTVTSAQKNPTAFYLCASRPGEGREKLFFGSGTQLSVL.

The V and J genes are TRBV6-5 and TRBJ1-2; D not resolved. In germline, CDR1 is MNHEY, CDR2 SVGAGI. There are 13 residues in the CDR3. V was shortened by 0 bases and J by 4 bases, with 6 bases between the two germline ends. Here the CDR3 reads CASSYSHLYGYTF. CDR3 coding DNA: TGTGCCAGCAGTTACTCACACCTCTATGGCTACACCTTC.

This chain connects TRBV7-9 to TRBJ1-1; a weak D match, TRBD1 (5 bases). Germline V CDR1 and CDR2: SEHNR, FQNEAQ (reference sequence). Trimming took 5 bases from V and 0 from J, leaving 13 bases between them. This CDR3 region has 15 residues. The CDR3 nucleotides are TGTGCCAGCAGCCCGCCCGGGGGGATGAACACTGAAGCTTTCTTT. Encoded protein: CASSPPGGMNTEAFF.

The V gene is TRBV10-3, the J gene TRBJ2-7, with 8 bases fitting TRBD2. V was pared by 1 base and J by 7 bases, with 9 bases of the junction left unmatched. The CDR3 covers 15 residues. Germline V gives CDR1 ENHRY, CDR2 SYGVKD. CDR3 region: CAISEYSGSPMEQYF. DNA for the CDR3: TGTGCCATCAGTGAGTACAGCGGGAGCCCGATGGAGCAGTACTTC.

The sample holds a few counts of this clone. This chain uses TRBV5-6 with TRBJ1-2, with D perhaps TRBD1 (5 bases). The CDR3 totals 16 residues. The germline V gene has CDR1 SGHDT and CDR2 YYEEEE. Trimming left V 1 base short and J 4 bases short, with 17 bases between. CDR3: CASSLLVVSGPYGYTF. For the CDR3, the DNA is TGTGCCAGCAGCTTGTTAGTAGTTTCAGGGCCCTATGGCTACACCTTC.

The V and J genes are TRBV2 and TRBJ2-2; 7 positions match TRBD2. From germline, CDR1 is SNHLY and CDR2 FYNNEI. This CDR3 has 13 amino acids. Trimming removed 1 base from V and 8 bases from J; junction bases left unmatched: 1. The CDR3 reads CASSEVGGGELFF. The CDR3 nucleotides are TGTGCCAGCAGTGAAGTGGGAGGGGGGGAGCTGTTTTTT.

The chain uses TRBV7-2 and TRBJ2-1, with 10 bases that match TRBD2. Germline assignment: CDR1 SGHTA and CDR2 FQGNSA. CDR3 length equals 15 residues. V shed 5 bases, J shed 13 bases, and the junction held 14 bases outside the gene matches. The CDR3 region is CASSPRTSGGNRQFF. The CDR3 DNA is TGTGCCAGCAGCCCTCGGACTAGCGGAGGAAACAGACAGTTCTTC.

As regards this clone: No conserved phenylalanine or tryptophan is present at the end of the CDR3, so a read error is the likely explanation. The DNA is left out, because the CDR3 cannot be placed on it with certainty; the CDR3 is given as TCRdb lists it. The V gene is TRBV30, the J gene TRBJ2-7; TRBD2 was called by the table and not checked on the DNA. Germline V gene lookup returns CDR1 GTSNPN and CDR2 SVGIG (reference sequence). Inclusive of both ends, the CDR3 amounts to 11 amino acids. CDR3 sequence reads: CAWSVKGLAGL.

This rearrangement joins TRBV6-5 to TRBJ1-5; D remains unclear. The CDR3 runs to 14 residues. V shed 2 bases and J shed 3 bases, with 8 bases lying between them. Looked up from germline, CDR1 is MNHEY and CDR2 is SVGAGI. DNA for the CDR3: TGTGCCAGCAGTTACGGGCCATACAATCAGCCCCAGCATTTT. This encodes CASSYGPYNQPQHF.

The chain carries TRBV11-2 and TRBJ1-6; no clear D gene. The germline CDR1 and CDR2 sequences are SGHAT and FQNNGV. The CDR3 contains 14 residues. Trimming removed 2 bases from V and 8 bases from J, with 10 bases in between. The CDR3 loop reads CASSLRVGDSPLHF. The CDR3 DNA is TGTGCCAGCAGCTTACGGGTAGGAGATTCACCCCTCCACTTT.

The chain uses TRBV9 and TRBJ1-6, with 10 bases identical to TRBD1. The germline V gene has CDR1 SGDLS and CDR2 YYNGEE. CDR3 size: 15 residues. The junction had 5 bases not matched to a gene; V was cut back by 2 bases and J by 9 bases. CDR3 bases: TGTGCCAGCAGCGTGACAGGGGGCGCGGGTTCACCCCTCCACTTT. It translates to CASSVTGGAGSPLHF.

Concerning this clone: Other DNA sequences in the same sample also yield this CDR3. V usage is TRBV7-3 and J usage is TRBJ2-3; the match to TRBD2 covers 7 bases. After removal of 4 bases from V and 0 bases from J, the junction contained 1 base not matched to a gene. CDR3 length: 14 residues. Germline V CDR1 and CDR2: SGHTA, FQGTGA. The CDR3, as DNA: TGTGCCAGCAGCTCGGGGGGTAGCACAGATACGCAGTATTTT. It is translated as CASSSGGSTDTQYF.